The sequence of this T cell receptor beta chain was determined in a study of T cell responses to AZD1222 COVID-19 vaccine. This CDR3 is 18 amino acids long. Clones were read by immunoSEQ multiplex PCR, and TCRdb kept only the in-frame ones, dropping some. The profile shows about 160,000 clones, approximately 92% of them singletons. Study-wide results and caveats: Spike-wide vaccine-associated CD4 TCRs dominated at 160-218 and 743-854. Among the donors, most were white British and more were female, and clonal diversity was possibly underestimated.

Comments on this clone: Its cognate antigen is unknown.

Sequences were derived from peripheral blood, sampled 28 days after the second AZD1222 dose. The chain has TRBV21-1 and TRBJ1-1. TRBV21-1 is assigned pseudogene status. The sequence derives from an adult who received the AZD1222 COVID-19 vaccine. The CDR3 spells CASSKGEGPTGINTEAFF. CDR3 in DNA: TGTGCCAGCAGCAAAGGGGAGGGCCCGACAGGGATCAACACTGAAGCTTTCTTT.